The entry that follows covers one TCR beta chain sequence. As yet, its antigen is unknown. The sort gate was single viable CD3+CD4+CD8-CD45RO+ cells for memory CD4+ T cells. After thawing, CD4+ T cells were positively selected. The data were produced by immunoSEQ multiplex PCR, yet TCRdb's version contains in-frame clones alone and is incomplete. The sample holds 50,000 to 75,000 clones, 75% to 85% seen once. The data derive from a study of memory CD4+ T cells and cytomegalovirus serostatus. General observations from the study: Of more than 150 reported CMV TCRbeta sequences, 60 to 85 were found in memory CD4+ repertoires.

Sequences were obtained from memory CD4+ T cells from blood. The TCR comes from an adult in good health and CMV-seronegative.

The CDR3 sequence is CASSLARSVGNTIYF. The CDR3 DNA follows: TGTGCCAGCAGCTTAGCCCGTTCAGTTGGAAACACCATATATTTT. This chain joins TRBV7-9 and TRBJ1-3; D gene unclear. Trimming took 0 bases from V and 3 from J, leaving 9 bases between them. CDR1 is SEHNR, CDR2 FQNEAQ, per germline (reference sequence). This CDR3 comprises 15 residues.